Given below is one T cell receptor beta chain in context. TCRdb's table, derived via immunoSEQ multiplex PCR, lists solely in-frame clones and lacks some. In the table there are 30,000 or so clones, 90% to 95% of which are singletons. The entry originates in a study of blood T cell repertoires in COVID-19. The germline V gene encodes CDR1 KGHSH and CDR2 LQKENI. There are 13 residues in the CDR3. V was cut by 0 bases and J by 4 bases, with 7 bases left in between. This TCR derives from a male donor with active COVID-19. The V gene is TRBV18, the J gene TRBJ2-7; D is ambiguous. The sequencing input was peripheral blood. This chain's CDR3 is CASSPPSVYEQYF. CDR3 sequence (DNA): TGTGCCAGCTCACCACCGTCGGTTTACGAGCAGTACTTC.